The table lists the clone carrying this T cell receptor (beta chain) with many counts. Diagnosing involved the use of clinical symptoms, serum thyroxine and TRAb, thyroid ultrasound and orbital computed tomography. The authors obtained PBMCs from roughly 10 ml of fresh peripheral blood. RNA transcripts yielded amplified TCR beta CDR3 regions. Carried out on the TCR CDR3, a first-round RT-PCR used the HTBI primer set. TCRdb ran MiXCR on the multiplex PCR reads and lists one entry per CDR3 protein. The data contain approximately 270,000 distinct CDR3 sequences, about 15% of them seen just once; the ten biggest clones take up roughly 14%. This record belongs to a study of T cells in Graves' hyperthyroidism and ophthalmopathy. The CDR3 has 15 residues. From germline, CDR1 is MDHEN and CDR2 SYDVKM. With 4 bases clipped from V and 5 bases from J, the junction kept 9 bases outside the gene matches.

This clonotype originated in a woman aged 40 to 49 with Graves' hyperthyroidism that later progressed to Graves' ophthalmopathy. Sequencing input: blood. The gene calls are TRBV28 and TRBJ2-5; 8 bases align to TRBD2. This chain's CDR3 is CASSWGLEGTETQYF. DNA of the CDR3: TGTGCCAGCAGTTGGGGACTAGAGGGTACGGAGACCCAGTACTTC.